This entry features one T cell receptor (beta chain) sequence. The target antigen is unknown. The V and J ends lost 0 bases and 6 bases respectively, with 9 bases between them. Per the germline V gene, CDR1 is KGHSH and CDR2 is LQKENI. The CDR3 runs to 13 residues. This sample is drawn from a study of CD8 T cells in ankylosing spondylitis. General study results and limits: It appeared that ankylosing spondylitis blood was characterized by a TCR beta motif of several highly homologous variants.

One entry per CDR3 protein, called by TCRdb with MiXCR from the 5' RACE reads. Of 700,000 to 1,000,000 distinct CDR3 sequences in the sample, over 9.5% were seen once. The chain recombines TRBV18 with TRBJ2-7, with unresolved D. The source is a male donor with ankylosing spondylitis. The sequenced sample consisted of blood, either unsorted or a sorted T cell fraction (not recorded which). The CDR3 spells CASSPPSGIEQYF. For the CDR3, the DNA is TGTGCCAGCTCACCACCGTCTGGGATCGAGCAGTACTTC. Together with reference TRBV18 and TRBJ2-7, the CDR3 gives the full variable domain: NAGVMQNPRHLVRRRGQEARLRCSPMKGHSHVYWYRQLPEEGLKFMVYLQKENIIDESGMPKERFSAEFPKEGPSILRIQQVVRGDSAAYFCASSPPSGIEQYFGPGTRLTVT.